A selection of T cell receptor beta chains follows, all from one sample in a study of CD8+ T cells in alopecia areata. TCRdb keeps only in-frame clones here, not all; method: immunoSEQ multiplex PCR. This sample has 150,000 to 200,000 clones, with roughly 66% found just once. Sequenced here: CD8+ T cells sorted from blood, sampled at week 0. The receptor set was obtained from a human donor with alopecia areata. The CDR3 runs from the conserved cysteine through the conserved F or W. D genes are given only for firm matches. Not every row has a clone size; where given, it reads once, few, many or a size class.

j_call d_call clone_size v_call cdr3_aa cdr3_nt
TRBJ2-7 . . TRBV27 CASSLAIYSYEQYF TGTGCCAGCAGTTTGGCCATTTACTCCTACGAGCAGTACTTC
TRBJ2-6 . once TRBV25-1 CASSLSRQSGANVLTF TGTGCCAGCAGTCTATCACGACAGTCTGGGGCCAACGTCCTGACTTTC
TRBJ1-5 . . TRBV12-5 CASGTFQNQPQHF TGTGCTAGCGGGACATTCCAAAATCAGCCCCAGCATTTT
TRBJ2-5 TRBD1 . TRBV7-9 CASLDRGRGLQETQYF TGTGCCAGCCTAGACAGGGGAAGGGGCCTCCAAGAGACCCAGTACTTC
TRBJ1-2 . few TRBV7-9 CASSLGLSYGYTF TGTGCCAGCAGCTTAGGGCTGAGTTATGGCTACACCTTC
TRBJ2-3 . few TRBV5-1 CASSVGERTDTQYF TGCGCCAGCAGCGTAGGGGAGAGGACAGATACGCAGTATTTT
TRBJ2-7 . . TRBV4-1 CASSVTTGTYEQYF TGCGCCAGCAGCGTAACCACAGGAACATACGAGCAGTACTTC
TRBJ1-1 . . TRBV10-3 CAISEGRGVNTEAFF TGTGCCATCAGTGAAGGTAGGGGGGTGAACACTGAAGCTTTCTTT
TRBJ2-3 TRBD2 . TRBV30 CAWSPGTRTDTQYF TGTGCCTGGAGCCCCGGGACTAGAACCGATACGCAGTATTTT
TRBJ2-1 TRBD2 . TRBV20-1 CSVSGGPEQFF TGCAGTGTTAGCGGGGGGCCCGAGCAGTTCTTC
TRBJ1-1 . . TRBV5-4 CASSLAGRPMNTEAFF TGTGCCAGCAGCTTGGCGGGACGGCCCATGAACACTGAAGCTTTCTTT
TRBJ2-5 . . TRBV2 CASSEFRSTQETQYF TGTGCCAGCAGTGAATTCCGGAGCACTCAAGAGACCCAGTACTTC
TRBJ1-2 . . TRBV2 CASSTGLGYTF TGTGCCAGCAGTACAGGGTTGGGCTACACCTTC
TRBJ2-7 TRBD2 . TRBV7-2 CASSLAPGGIQWAYEQYF TGTGCCAGCAGCTTAGCCCCGGGGGGGATTCAGTGGGCCTACGAGCAGTACTTC
TRBJ1-1 . . TRBV19 CASRVFEEGNTEAFF TGTGCCAGTAGGGTGTTTGAGGAAGGGAACACTGAAGCTTTCTTT
TRBJ2-7 . . TRBV7-9 CASSLVSEQYF TGTGCCAGCAGCTTAGTCTCCGAGCAGTACTTC
TRBJ1-5 . once TRBV7-6 CASSLAQLSNQPQHF TGTGCCAGCAGCTTAGCGCAGCTTAGCAATCAGCCCCAGCATTTT
TRBJ2-1 TRBD2 . TRBV11-1 CASSQTSGDYNEQFF TGTGCCAGCAGCCAGACTAGCGGGGACTACAATGAGCAGTTCTTC
TRBJ1-2 . . TRBV27 CASSLGVGNYGYTF TGTGCCAGCAGTTTAGGGGTGGGAAACTATGGCTACACCTTC
TRBJ2-2 TRBD1 few TRBV7-9 CASSPGRGLDTGELFF TGTGCCAGCAGCCCCGGTAGGGGGCTCGACACCGGGGAGCTGTTTTTT
TRBJ2-1 TRBD2 once TRBV9 CASSATSGGASEQFF TGTGCCAGCAGCGCGACTAGCGGGGGGGCAAGTGAGCAGTTCTTC
TRBJ2-5 . . TRBV6-5 CASSTRSQETQYF TGTGCCAGCAGTACACGAAGTCAAGAGACCCAGTACTTC
TRBJ2-5 TRBD2 . TRBV6-5 CASSYGASGSKETQYF TGTGCCAGCAGTTACGGGGCTAGCGGGTCCAAAGAGACCCAGTACTTC
TRBJ2-7 . . TRBV6-5 CASSYSRGSSYEQYF TGTGCCAGCAGTTACTCGAGAGGAAGCTCCTACGAGCAGTACTTC
TRBJ1-2 . . TRBV27 CASSLSPALYGYTF TGTGCCAGCAGTTTAAGTCCAGCTCTCTATGGCTACACCTTC
TRBJ2-3 . few TRBV27 CASSLGDTQYF TGTGCCAGCAGTTTGGGAGATACGCAGTATTTT
TRBJ2-1 TRBD1 . TRBV4-1 CASSGQGDNEQFF TGCGCCAGCAGCGGACAGGGAGACAATGAGCAGTTCTTC
TRBJ1-2 . . TRBV7-2 CASTDEMDF TGTGCCAGCACGGACGAAATGGACTTC
TRBJ1-2 . . TRBV29-1 CSVEDGPYGYTF TGCAGCGTTGAAGATGGGCCCTATGGCTACACCTTC
TRBJ2-3 TRBD1 . TRBV5-6 CASSFGTGGDTQYF TGTGCCAGCAGCTTCGGGACAGGCGGCGATACGCAGTATTTT
TRBJ1-1 TRBD1 . TRBV29-1 CSVLGQMNTEAFF TGCAGCGTTTTGGGACAGATGAACACTGAAGCTTTCTTT
TRBJ1-2 . . TRBV7-2 CASSLHSGLSYGYTF TGTGCCAGCAGCTTACATTCAGGGCTCTCCTATGGCTACACCTTC
TRBJ2-3 TRBD2 . TRBV5-6 CASSSDGGATDTQYF TGTGCCAGCAGCTCGGACGGGGGGGCCACAGATACGCAGTATTTT
TRBJ2-3 TRBD1 few TRBV2 CANTRQGGVGDTQYF TGTGCCAACACACGACAGGGTGGGGTTGGAGATACGCAGTATTTT
TRBJ1-4 . . TRBV29-1 CSVESIGGREKLFF TGCAGCGTTGAATCAATCGGGGGGAGAGAAAAACTGTTTTTT
TRBJ1-4 . few TRBV29-1 CSVEDPRGHEKLFF TGCAGCGTTGAGGACCCACGCGGCCATGAAAAACTGTTTTTT
TRBJ1-5 . . TRBV7-9 CASSLEGLGQPQHF TGTGCCAGCAGCTTAGAGGGGTTAGGTCAGCCCCAGCATTTT
TRBJ1-6 . . TRBV7-2 CASSLGHSNSPLHF TGTGCCAGCAGCTTAGGACACAGTAATTCACCCCTCCACTTT
TRBJ1-1 . . TRBV5-6 CASSSGMNTEAFF TGTGCCAGCAGCTCCGGAATGAACACTGAAGCTTTCTTT
TRBJ2-7 . . TRBV10-2 CASRLPGGGTYEQYF TGCGCCAGCAGACTTCCCGGGGGTGGAACCTACGAGCAGTACTTC
TRBJ2-7 . . TRBV5-6 CASSLARIGYEQYF TGTGCCAGCAGCTTGGCCAGGATTGGCTACGAGCAGTACTTC
TRBJ2-1 TRBD1 . TRBV13 CASRGGPDRGEQFF TGTGCCAGCAGGGGTGGGCCTGACAGGGGTGAGCAGTTCTTC